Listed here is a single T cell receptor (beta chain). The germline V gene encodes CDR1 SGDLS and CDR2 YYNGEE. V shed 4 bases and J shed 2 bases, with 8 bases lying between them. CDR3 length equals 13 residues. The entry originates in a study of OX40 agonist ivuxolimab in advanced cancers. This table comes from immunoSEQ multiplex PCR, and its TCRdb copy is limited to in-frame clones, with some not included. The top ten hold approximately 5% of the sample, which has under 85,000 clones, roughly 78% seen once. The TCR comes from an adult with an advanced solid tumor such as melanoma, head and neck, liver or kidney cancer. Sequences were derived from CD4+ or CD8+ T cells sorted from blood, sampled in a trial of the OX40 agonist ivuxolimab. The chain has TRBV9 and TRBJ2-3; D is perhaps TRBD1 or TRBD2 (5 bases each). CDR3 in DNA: TGTGCCAGCAGCCCCGGGACCACAGATACGCAGTATTTT. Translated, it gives CASSPGTTDTQYF.